A selection of T cell receptor beta chains follows, all from one sample in a study of blood T cell repertoires in COVID-19. Clones were sequenced by immunoSEQ multiplex PCR, and TCRdb holds only the in-frame ones, with some missing. The table includes approximately 130,000 clones, around 87% detected once. Sequencing used peripheral blood. Receptors were obtained from a woman between 45 and 60 years old who had recovered from COVID-19. Both conserved end residues are part of each CDR3. The D gene is left open where the match is weak. The size entry is marked missing in some rows and otherwise reads once, few, many or a size class.

V gene	D gene	J gene	clone size	CDR3 protein	CDR3 DNA
TRBV5-4	-	TRBJ1-2	-	CASSPREGGNYGYTF	TGTGCCAGCAGCCCCCGGGAAGGGGGAAACTATGGCTACACCTTC
TRBV7-8	-	TRBJ1-1	-	CASSLEQDYTEAFF	TGTGCCAGCAGCTTAGAGCAGGACTACACTGAAGCTTTCTTT
TRBV15	-	TRBJ2-3	-	CATSRGGIHTDTQYF	TGTGCCACCAGCAGAGGGGGCATACACACAGATACGCAGTATTTT
TRBV3-1/TRBV3-2	-	TRBJ2-4	-	CASSQGAGAKNIQYF	TGTGCCAGCAGCCAAGGGGCCGGAGCCAAAAACATTCAGTACTTC
TRBV5-4	TRBD1	TRBJ1-6	medium-sized	CASSVGTANNSPLHF	TGTGCCAGCAGCGTCGGGACAGCAAATAATTCACCCCTCCACTTT
TRBV11-3	TRBD1	TRBJ2-3	-	CASSSPAGTANTDTQYF	TGTGCCAGCAGCTCCCCTGCCGGGACAGCAAACACAGATACGCAGTATTTT
TRBV7-2	TRBD1	TRBJ2-6	-	CASSKGQGVTGANVLTF	TGTGCCAGCAGCAAGGGACAGGGAGTGACTGGGGCCAACGTCCTGACTTTC
TRBV19	TRBD1	TRBJ2-7	-	CATSTGAEQYF	TGTGCCACCTCGACAGGGGCCGAGCAGTACTTC
TRBV2	TRBD1	TRBJ1-5	-	CASSKGQGHAQPQHF	TGTGCCAGCAGCAAGGGACAGGGGCACGCTCAGCCCCAGCATTTT
TRBV29-1	-	TRBJ1-1	-	CSVRAYSGDRAFF	TGCAGCGTGAGAGCATATAGCGGGGATAGAGCTTTCTTT
TRBV11-2	-	TRBJ1-4	-	CASSLTFQGGELFF	TGTGCCAGCAGCTTAACTTTCCAGGGTGGTGAACTGTTTTTT
TRBV5-6	-	TRBJ1-1	-	CASSLADRGTEAFF	TGTGCCAGCAGCTTGGCCGACCGCGGCACTGAAGCTTTCTTT
TRBV5-6	-	TRBJ2-5	-	CASSLPGSRPQETQYF	TGTGCCAGCAGCTTGCCGGGATCCCGTCCACAAGAGACCCAGTACTTC
TRBV29-1	TRBD1	TRBJ1-1	-	CSVEEQGAKRVYTEAFF	TGCAGCGTGGAAGAACAGGGGGCAAAGAGGGTATACACTGAAGCTTTCTTT
TRBV5-4	-	TRBJ1-2	-	CASMGPYGYTF	TGTGCCAGCATGGGGCCGTATGGCTACACCTTC
TRBV4-1	-	TRBJ1-1	-	CASSPGAGRYTEAFF	TGCGCCAGCAGCCCGGGAGCGGGCAGATACACTGAAGCTTTCTTT
TRBV5-4	-	TRBJ2-3	-	CASSLETGTDTQYF	TGTGCCAGCAGCTTGGAAACAGGGACAGATACGCAGTATTTT
TRBV5-1	-	TRBJ2-3	-	CASSFRDRNTDTQYF	TGCGCCAGCAGCTTCCGAGACAGGAACACAGATACGCAGTATTTT
TRBV18	TRBD1	TRBJ2-5	-	CASSRDRGRETQYF	TGTGCCAGCTCAAGGGACAGGGGGAGAGAGACCCAGTACTTC
TRBV5-8	-	TRBJ2-7	few	CASSMGHLLSSYEQYF	TGTGCCAGCAGCATGGGACACCTCCTGAGCTCCTACGAGCAGTACTTC
TRBV5-1	-	TRBJ2-7	-	CASSLSGDYEQYF	TGCGCCAGCAGCTTATCAGGGGACTACGAGCAGTACTTC
TRBV7-8	-	TRBJ2-2	-	CASSSTGSGELFF	TGTGCCAGCAGCTCTACGGGGTCCGGGGAGCTGTTTTTT
TRBV9	-	TRBJ1-2	-	CASSVRSAGDYGYTF	TGTGCCAGCAGCGTAAGGTCGGCAGGGGACTATGGCTACACCTTC
TRBV28	-	TRBJ2-1	-	CASSLPHDRKNNNEQFF	TGTGCCAGCAGTTTACCCCACGACAGAAAAAATAACAATGAGCAGTTCTTC
TRBV5-4	-	TRBJ2-3	-	CASSFMTDTQYF	TGTGCCAGCAGCTTTATGACAGATACGCAGTATTTT
TRBV18	-	TRBJ1-1	-	CASSPDLTNTEAFF	TGTGCCAGCTCACCGGACTTAACGAACACTGAAGCTTTCTTT
TRBV30	-	TRBJ1-2	few	CAWSIPRAGVYGYTF	TGTGCCTGGAGTATTCCTAGGGCGGGGGTATATGGCTACACCTTC
TRBV5-6	-	TRBJ1-6	-	CASSLRWQSYTRGSPLHF	TGTGCCAGCAGCTTGCGGTGGCAGTCCTATACAAGGGGTTCACCCCTCCACTTT
TRBV30	TRBD1	TRBJ1-2	-	CAWSWGQGSGYTF	TGTGCCTGGAGTTGGGGACAGGGATCCGGCTACACCTTC
TRBV18	TRBD1	TRBJ1-2	-	CASSPTGGANVGYTF	TGTGCCAGCTCACCAACAGGGGGCGCGAACGTCGGCTACACCTTC
TRBV19	-	TRBJ1-1	-	CASSIWGLEAFF	TGTGCCAGTAGTATCTGGGGGCTTGAAGCTTTCTTT
TRBV2	-	TRBJ2-2	-	CASMGRRNTGELFF	TGTGCCAGCATGGGGAGGCGGAACACCGGGGAGCTGTTTTTT
TRBV10-2	-	TRBJ2-7	-	CASSVGSGSSYEQYF	TGCGCCAGCAGTGTGGGTAGCGGTAGCTCCTACGAGCAGTACTTC
TRBV18	TRBD1	TRBJ2-7	-	CASSPYTGVTGEQYF	TGTGCCAGCTCACCATATACAGGGGTGACGGGCGAGCAGTACTTC
TRBV11-1	-	TRBJ2-7	-	CASSLGKGVAYEQYF	TGTGCCAGCAGCTTAGGAAAAGGGGTGGCCTACGAGCAGTACTTC
TRBV25-1	-	TRBJ2-7	-	CASSDSGRYEQYF	TGTGCCAGCAGTGACTCAGGAAGGTACGAGCAGTACTTC
TRBV5-5	-	TRBJ1-1	-	CASSLSSRTEAFF	TGTGCCAGCAGCTTGTCGTCTCGCACTGAAGCTTTCTTT
TRBV3-1/TRBV3-2	TRBD1	TRBJ1-1	-	CASSQTGGSSFF	TGTGCCAGCAGCCAAACAGGGGGAAGCAGTTTCTTT
TRBV6-5	TRBD2	TRBJ2-7	-	CASSLTSGAYEQYF	TGTGCCAGCAGCCTCACTAGCGGAGCGTACGAGCAGTACTTC
TRBV19	-	TRBJ2-5	-	CASSIRGVSLRETQYF	TGTGCCAGTAGTATCAGGGGGGTTTCCCTCCGAGAGACCCAGTACTTC
TRBV14	-	TRBJ1-3	-	CASSQVIKGNTIYF	TGTGCCAGCAGCCAAGTAATAAAAGGAAACACCATATATTTT
TRBV6-5	-	TRBJ1-1	-	CASSNRARTEAFF	TGTGCCAGCAGTAACAGGGCGCGGACTGAAGCTTTCTTT
TRBV7-8	-	TRBJ2-6	-	CASSPARSPGANVLTF	TGTGCCAGCAGCCCCGCTCGGAGCCCCGGGGCCAACGTCCTGACTTTC
TRBV11-2	TRBD1	TRBJ1-2	-	CASSSYPTGRYGYTF	TGTGCCAGCAGCTCATACCCGACAGGGAGGTATGGCTACACCTTC
TRBV5-1	TRBD2	TRBJ2-1	-	CASSGSGGYNEQFF	TGCGCCAGCAGCGGTAGCGGGGGATACAATGAGCAGTTCTTC